This T cell receptor (beta chain) comes out of a study of cytomegalovirus exposure and HLA in healthy donors. Study-wide results and limits: HLA restriction was apparent for most CMV-associated TCR beta chains in a later analysis. Sequencing depth roughly uniform across donors was assumed in presence/absence analyses. High sensitivity and specificity were reportedly achieved when the classifier diagnosed cytomegalovirus status.

The PCR used 60 Vbeta and 13 Jbeta primers. Only in-frame clones appear in the TCRdb table, and some are missing; sequencing was by immunoSEQ multiplex PCR. Of 160,000 or so clones detected, around 80% appear once; the ten largest clones hold approximately 6.8%. As to this clone: The antigen is unknown.

At collection, donors were nominally healthy, but unrecorded immune exposures were probable. Sequencing was carried out using PBMCs. This TCR was recovered from a male donor in good health and CMV-seropositive.

The CDR3 region has the DNA TGTGCCAGCAGACCGGACAGGGACTATGGCTACACCTTC. Protein sequence: CASRPDRDYGYTF. The genes are TRBV6-6 and TRBJ1-2, with 8 bases that match TRBD1. Germline V gene lookup returns CDR1 MNHNY and CDR2 SVGAGI (reference sequence). This CDR3 has 13 residues. After removal of 6 bases from V and 3 bases from J, the junction contained 3 bases not matched to a gene.